Below are 29 T cell receptor beta chains sequenced from a single sample in a study of CD4+ T cells in melanoma. Some clones are missing from TCRdb's copy, which holds only in-frame ones; the method was immunoSEQ multiplex PCR. The sample has about 140,000 clones, nearly 95% seen once. The receptors derive from a human donor with melanoma.

V usage is TRBV11-2 and J usage is TRBJ1-1; TRBD1 matches 8 bases. Per germline, CDR1 SGHAT and CDR2 FQNNGV. The CDR3 has 14 residues. Trimming cost V 4 bases and J 4 bases; bases outside gene matches: 5. Here the CDR3 DNA reads TGTGCCAGCAGCTCCCAAACAGGGGGCACTGAAGCTTTCTTT. It is translated as CASSSQTGGTEAFF.

This clone was counted a single time. The chain carries TRBV5-1 and TRBJ1-1, with D perhaps TRBD1 (6 bases). The CDR3 totals 15 residues. V was cut by 3 bases and J by 1 base, with 13 bases left in between. Per germline, CDR1 SGHRS and CDR2 YFSETQ. In nucleotides, the CDR3 is TGCGCCAGCAGCTCACAGGGATTGGGGAACACTGAAGCTTTCTTT. Translated: CASSSQGLGNTEAFF.

The table lists this clone with a few counts. The junction does not match germline at one end; this may be a read error. V usage is TRBV10-3 and J usage is TRBJ2-2, with D perhaps TRBD1 (6 bases). The CDR3 covers 15 residues. Germline loops: CDR1 ENHRY, CDR2 SYGVKD. CDR3 DNA: TGTGCCATCAGAAACTCAGGGGCTGACACCGAGGAGCTGTTTTTT. Translated: CAIRNSGADTEELFF.

The chain is built from TRBV6-5 and TRBJ2-2; D gene ambiguous. The germline V and J ends were trimmed by 3 bases and 8 bases, with 10 bases remaining between them. The CDR3 is 13 residues long. From germline, CDR1 is MNHEY and CDR2 SVGAGI. The CDR3 reads CASSYFSVGELFF. Here the CDR3 DNA reads TGTGCCAGCAGTTATTTTTCGGTTGGGGAGCTGTTTTTT.

The genes are TRBV9 and TRBJ1-2; no firm D call. Germline V lookup: CDR1 SGDLS, CDR2 YYNGEE. Trimming cost V 0 bases and J 4 bases, with 10 bases left between them. CDR3 length: 14 residues. The CDR3, as DNA: TGTGCCAGCAGCGTAGAGGAGGGCCCCTATGGCTACACCTTC. As protein: CASSVEEGPYGYTF.

This clone was picked up one time. CDR3 region: CASSPGVRGYTF. DNA for the CDR3: TGTGCCAGCAGCCCGGGAGTACGGGGCTACACCTTC. The chain recombines TRBV6-5 with TRBJ1-2; no definite D call. The CDR3 totals 12 residues. V was shortened by 6 bases and J by 8 bases, with 13 bases between the two germline ends. From germline, CDR1 is MNHEY and CDR2 SVGAGI.

This rearrangement joins TRBV12-5 to TRBJ2-7; 9 bases are shared with TRBD1. V trimming: 5 bases; J trimming: 3 bases; junction bases outside the gene matches: 17. CDR3 length equals 18 residues. Germline values: CDR1 LGHNT, CDR2 FRNRAP. In DNA, the CDR3 is TGTGCTAGTGGTGAGACTGCTAGTGGACAGGGGACCCTCTACGAGCAGTACTTC. Its translation is CASGETASGQGTLYEQYF.

The chain links TRBV10-3 to TRBJ2-2, with a possible D match to TRBD2 (6 bases). The V gene lost 6 bases and the J gene lost 7 bases, with 18 bases spanning the gap. The CDR3 totals 15 residues. In germline, CDR1 is ENHRY, CDR2 SYGVKD. The CDR3 sequence: CAISSSGTGIGELFF. In DNA form, the CDR3 reads TGTGCCATCAGCTCTTCCGGGACTGGTATCGGGGAGCTGTTTTTT.

The gene calls are TRBV7-9 and TRBJ1-2; D unclear. The germline V gene encodes CDR1 SEHNR and CDR2 FQNEAQ (reference sequence). The CDR3 length is 14 residues. Trimming stripped 1 base from V and 8 bases from J, with 14 bases between. CDR3 amino acids: CASSLDLGMWGYTF. The CDR3 coding sequence is TGTGCCAGCAGCTTAGATCTAGGGATGTGGGGCTACACCTTC.

V gene TRBV11-3 combines with J gene TRBJ2-7; tentative D call: TRBD2 (5 bases). Trimming took off 8 bases at V and 5 bases at J, with 13 bases between the two ends. CDR1 and CDR2 from the germline V gene are SGHNT and YENEEA. There are 12 residues in the CDR3. DNA for the CDR3: TGTGCCAGCCCAGGACTGACGGACGAGCAGTACTTC. Translating gives CASPGLTDEQYF.

This chain connects TRBV5-1 to TRBJ2-3; 9 bases are shared with TRBD1. The trim removed 8 bases at V and 8 bases at J, leaving 15 bases unmatched. The CDR3 totals 15 residues. The germline gives CDR1 SGHRS, CDR2 YFSETQ. The CDR3 here is CASNPGQGKGGTQYF. In nucleotides, the CDR3 is TGCGCCAGTAACCCGGGACAGGGTAAAGGGGGTACGCAGTATTTT.

Only one count was recorded for this clone. The V and J genes are TRBV7-2 and TRBJ2-5, with 8 bases identical to TRBD1. The end of the DNA fits TRBJ2-7 better, so the J call may be wrong. Germline V gene sequence: CDR1 SGHTA, CDR2 FQGNSA. The CDR3 totals 13 residues. CDR3 DNA: TGTGCCAGCAGCGTGGGACAGGCCTACGAGCAGTACTTC. It is translated as CASSVGQAYEQYF.

The chain carries TRBV19 and TRBJ1-1; no reliable D call. The germline gives CDR1 LNHDA, CDR2 SQIVND (reference sequence). Trimming took 3 bases from V and 1 from J, leaving 9 bases between them. The CDR3 has 14 amino acids. This CDR3 reads CASSIVGGNTEAFF. Written as DNA, the CDR3 is TGTGCCAGTAGTATTGTCGGCGGGAACACTGAAGCTTTCTTT.

The chain couples TRBV2 to TRBJ1-4; TRBD1 agrees at 9 bases. This CDR3 is built from 13 residues. Germline-derived CDR1 and CDR2 are SNHLY and FYNNEI. V trimming: 6 bases; J trimming: 7 bases; junction bases outside the gene matches: 3. CDR3 in amino acids: CASRGQGVEKLFF. The CDR3 bases are TGTGCCAGCAGGGGACAGGGAGTTGAAAAACTGTTTTTT.

This chain uses TRBV2 with TRBJ2-2; 11 bases map to TRBD1. CDR3 length equals 16 residues. Trimming took 5 bases from V and 4 from J; bases not matched to a gene: 6. The germline V gene encodes CDR1 SNHLY and CDR2 FYNNEI. The CDR3 coding sequence is TGTGCCAGCAGTTCCGGGACAGGGGGGGTCACCGGGGAGCTGTTTTTT. Protein product: CASSSGTGGVTGELFF.

V usage is TRBV6-6 and J usage is TRBJ1-3; D not certain. Per germline, CDR1 MNHNY and CDR2 SVGAGI (reference sequence). Trimming removed 2 bases at V and 0 bases at J, with 8 bases between. CDR3 length: 15 amino acids. The CDR3 region has the DNA TGTGCCAGCAGTTACCAACAACGCTCTGGAAACACCATATATTTT. This gives the protein CASSYQQRSGNTIYF.

The chain joins TRBV7-8 to TRBJ1-1; no clear D gene. CDR1 and CDR2 from the germline V gene are SGHVS and FQNEAQ. The CDR3 runs 13 residues. Trimming cost V 0 bases and J 8 bases, with 10 bases left between them. The CDR3 nucleotides read TGTGCCAGCAGCTTAGCGCTTGAGACCGAAGCTTTCTTT. Amino acid sequence: CASSLALETEAFF.

The chain combines TRBV2 with TRBJ1-1; 8 positions agree with TRBD1. Looked up from germline, CDR1 is SNHLY and CDR2 is FYNNEI. The CDR3 has 14 residues. V shed 6 bases, J shed 3 bases, and the junction held 6 bases outside the gene matches. The CDR3 coding sequence is TGTGCCAGCAGGTCCGGACAGGGAGACACTGAAGCTTTCTTT. This encodes CASRSGQGDTEAFF.

The chain is built from TRBV4-1 and TRBJ2-3, with a weak D call TRBD1 (5 bases). Looked up from germline, CDR1 is MGHRA and CDR2 is YSYEKL. The CDR3 covers 17 residues. Trimming cost V 0 bases and J 1 base, with 14 bases left between them. As DNA, the CDR3 is TGCGCCAGCAGCCAAGATAGGCAGGGCCCCGGCACAGATACGCAGTATTTT. Its translation: CASSQDRQGPGTDTQYF.

The rearrangement joins TRBV4-2 to TRBJ2-3, with 8 nucleotides matching TRBD2. The CDR3 runs to 15 residues. The germline CDR1 and CDR2 sequences are LGHNA and YNFKEQ. V trimming: 5 bases; J trimming: 4 bases; junction bases outside the gene matches: 8. The CDR3 reads CASSGKGLVADTQYF. In DNA form, the CDR3 reads TGTGCCAGCAGCGGAAAGGGACTAGTGGCAGATACGCAGTATTTT.

The chain has TRBV6-6 and TRBJ1-1; perhaps TRBD1 as D (5 bases). The CDR3 consists of 14 residues. Trimming removed 2 bases from V and 5 bases from J, with 12 bases in between. Germline CDR1 is MNHNY and CDR2 is SVGAGI (reference sequence). In DNA, the CDR3 is TGTGCCAGCAGTTACACGGGGGGGGAAACTGAAGCTTTCTTT. It is translated as CASSYTGGETEAFF.

The chain joins TRBV7-6 to TRBJ2-5; 8 bases agree with TRBD1. CDR1 is SGHVS and CDR2 is FNYEAQ in the germline V gene. Trimming at V came to 1 base and at J to 2 bases, leaving 3 bases not matched to a gene. This CDR3 is 15 amino acids long. CDR3 DNA: TGTGCCAGCAGCTTAGTCGGGACAGGTCAAGAGACCCAGTACTTC. This gives the protein CASSLVGTGQETQYF.

Only a few counts were recorded for this clone. This chain uses TRBV19 with TRBJ1-2; no clear D. This CDR3 region has 15 residues. Germline CDR1 and CDR2: LNHDA and SQIVND (reference sequence). V was pared by 3 bases and J by 6 bases, with 17 bases between. The CDR3 nucleotides read TGTGCCAGTAGTATGGCCCGGGCACCAAATGATGGCTACACCTTC. Translating gives CASSMARAPNDGYTF.

This clone has just one count. V is TRBV5-1 and J is TRBJ2-3, with 9 nucleotides matching TRBD1. There are 16 residues in the CDR3. The J segment lost 2 bases and the V segment lost 0 bases, leaving 4 bases of the junction unmatched. Germline loops: CDR1 SGHRS, CDR2 YFSETQ. CDR3 DNA sequence: TGCGCCAGCAGCTTGGACGGGACAGGGAACACAGATACGCAGTATTTT. It is translated as CASSLDGTGNTDTQYF.

The rearrangement joins TRBV5-1 to TRBJ2-3, with D perhaps matching TRBD2 (5 bases). Germline-derived CDR1 and CDR2 are SGHRS and YFSETQ. V shed 5 bases and J shed 2 bases, with 9 bases lying between them. This CDR3 spans 13 amino acids. The CDR3 DNA follows: TGCGCCAGCAGGGACTTTATCACAGATACGCAGTATTTT. Residues: CASRDFITDTQYF.

The chain carries TRBV6-1 and TRBJ2-7, with D possibly matching TRBD1 (6 bases). Germline assignment: CDR1 MNHNS and CDR2 SASEGT. CDR3 length: 15 residues. Deletions cut 6 bases from V and 2 bases from J, with 17 bases between. The CDR3 DNA sequence: TGTGCCAGCAGACCGGGACACGGGGAAACCTACGAGCAGTACTTC. Translation gives CASRPGHGETYEQYF.

In the case of this clone: The sample has other DNA sequences that encode this CDR3 too. This rearrangement joins TRBV9 to TRBJ2-5; D is ambiguous. The CDR3 is 13 residues long. Germline V gene lookup returns CDR1 SGDLS and CDR2 YYNGEE. V lost 0 bases to trimming and J lost 4 bases, with 7 bases between them. This CDR3 reads CASSVDLGETQYF. The CDR3 coding sequence is TGTGCCAGCAGCGTAGACCTAGGAGAGACCCAGTACTTC.

The V and J genes are TRBV2 and TRBJ1-4, with a tentative D call TRBD1 (6 bases). Looked up from germline, CDR1 is SNHLY and CDR2 is FYNNEI. Trimming took off 6 bases at V and 0 bases at J, with 11 bases between the two ends. The CDR3 sequence is 15 residues long. The CDR3 coding sequence is TGTGCCAGCAGAGCGGACAGTGCAACTAATGAAAAACTGTTTTTT. Protein sequence: CASRADSATNEKLFF. The complete variable domain, with remaining parts taken from reference TRBV2 and TRBJ1-4, reads EPEVTQTPSHQVTQMGQEVILRCVPISNHLYFYWYRQILGQKVEFLVSFYNNEISEKSEIFDDQFSVERPDGSNFTLKIRSTKLEDSAMYFCASRADSATNEKLFFGSGTQLSVL.

The V call is TRBV19, the J call TRBJ2-7, with D possibly being TRBD1 (5 bases). CDR1 and CDR2 (germline): LNHDA, SQIVND (reference sequence). Trimming removed 9 bases from V and 3 bases from J, with 18 bases in between. This CDR3 has 14 residues. The CDR3 spells CASHRTGEDYEQYF. The CDR3 DNA reads as TGTGCCAGCCATCGAACAGGAGAAGACTACGAGCAGTACTTC.